Listed here are 14 T cell receptor beta chains from one sample, sequenced in a study of OX40 agonist ivuxolimab in advanced cancers. The data were produced by immunoSEQ multiplex PCR, yet TCRdb's version contains in-frame clones alone and is incomplete. This sample has roughly 35,000 clones, with about 90% found just once. Sequenced here: CD4+ or CD8+ T cells sorted from blood, sampled in a trial of the OX40 agonist ivuxolimab. These receptor sequences come from an adult with an advanced solid tumor such as melanoma, head and neck, liver or kidney cancer.

J is TRBJ1-2 and V is TRBV4-1; D not certain. The CDR3 sequence is 15 residues long. V was shortened by 1 base and J by 3 bases, with 12 bases between the two germline ends. Germline CDR1 and CDR2: MGHRA and YSYEKL. CDR3 DNA sequence: TGCGCCAGCAGCCAAGTTTCAACGAAGGACTATGGCTACACCTTC. Protein sequence: CASSQVSTKDYGYTF.

The chain links TRBV7-9 to TRBJ2-7, with a weak D call TRBD2 (6 bases). The CDR3 extends over 13 amino acids. The V end was cut by 5 bases, the J end by 6 bases, with 14 bases between. The germline gives CDR1 SEHNR, CDR2 FQNEAQ (reference sequence). The chain's CDR3 is CASSPAGGREQYF. DNA for the CDR3: TGTGCCAGCAGCCCCGCAGGAGGGCGCGAGCAGTACTTC. Based on the CDR3 plus reference TRBV7-9 and TRBJ2-7, the full variable domain is DTGVSQNPRHKITKRGQNVTFRCDPISEHNRLYWYRQTLGQGPEFLTYFQNEAQLEKSRLLSDRFSAERPKGSFSTLEIQRTEQGDSAMYLCASSPAGGREQYFGPGTRLTVT.

The rearrangement joins TRBV5-5 to TRBJ2-1, with TRBD2 matching over 8 bases. The J segment lost 9 bases and the V segment lost 0 bases, leaving 11 bases of the junction unmatched. The germline gives CDR1 SGHKS, CDR2 YYEKEE (reference sequence). The CDR3 is made up of 16 amino acids. DNA of the CDR3: TGTGCCAGCAGCTTGGAGGTGAGCGGGAGAAGCGGTGAGCAGTTCTTC. It translates to CASSLEVSGRSGEQFF.

The rearrangement uses TRBV11-1 and TRBJ2-1; D remains ambiguous. The CDR3 covers 18 residues. Trimming stripped 1 base from V and 4 bases from J, with 20 bases between. The germline V gene has CDR1 SGHAT and CDR2 FQDESV (reference sequence). The CDR3 spells CASSLDQHPVRDYNEQFF. The CDR3 nucleotides are TGTGCCAGCAGCTTAGACCAACACCCAGTAAGGGATTACAATGAGCAGTTCTTC.

With regard to this clone: This may be a read error: a much more frequent sequence differs by one nucleotide. This sequence joins TRBV6-8 and TRBJ2-5; no clear D. The V end was cut by 5 bases, the J end by 4 bases, with 11 bases between. The CDR3 covers 13 residues. Germline V lookup: CDR1 MNHGY, CDR2 SAAAGT. The CDR3 region is CASSLISRETQYF. The CDR3 region has the DNA TGTGCCAGCAGTCTGATTTCAAGAGAGACCCAGTACTTC.

As regards this clone: In the same sample, other DNA sequences code for this CDR3. The gene calls are TRBV19 and TRBJ2-7, with a tentative D call TRBD1 (5 bases). The CDR3 has 11 residues. Germline V gives CDR1 LNHDA, CDR2 SQIVND (reference sequence). V lost 5 bases and J lost 3, with 5 bases in between. This CDR3 is CASSDSYEQYF. The CDR3 nucleotides read TGTGCCAGTAGTGACAGCTACGAGCAGTACTTC.

The rearrangement uses TRBV28 and TRBJ2-7, with TRBD2 matching over 9 bases. The CDR3 totals 16 residues. V shed 6 bases and J 4 bases; nucleotides not matched to a gene: 13. The germline V gene encodes CDR1 MDHEN and CDR2 SYDVKM. The CDR3 loop reads CASSLGPASGTYEQYF. CDR3 bases: TGTGCCAGCAGCTTGGGACCGGCTAGCGGGACTTACGAGCAGTACTTC.

The rearrangement joins TRBV27 to TRBJ2-2; TRBD1 matches at 8 bases. Looked up from germline, CDR1 is MNHEY and CDR2 is SMNVEV (reference sequence). CDR3 length equals 13 residues. J was trimmed by 4 bases and V by 8 bases; bases with no gene match: 3. CDR3 sequence reads: CASGQGSTGELFF. The CDR3 nucleotides are TGTGCCAGCGGACAGGGAAGCACCGGGGAGCTGTTTTTT.

The chain couples TRBV27 to TRBJ2-7; TRBD1 matches at 7 bases. J gave up 6 bases and V 8 bases, and 7 bases lay outside the gene matches. The CDR3 contains 12 residues. CDR1 and CDR2 from the germline V gene are MNHEY and SMNVEV (reference sequence). In DNA form, the CDR3 reads TGTGCCAGCTACGGGACAGAGGGCGAGCAGTACTTC. It specifies CASYGTEGEQYF.

The CDR3 spells CASSPHLTGNQPQHF. In nucleotides, the CDR3 is TGCGCCAGCAGCCCGCATTTGACAGGGAACCAGCCCCAGCATTTT. V usage is TRBV4-1 and J usage is TRBJ1-5, with 7 positions matching TRBD1. V was pared by 4 bases and J by 7 bases, with 10 bases of the junction left unmatched. The CDR3 covers 15 residues. Germline CDR1 and CDR2: MGHRA and YSYEKL.

The J gene is TRBJ2-7, the V gene TRBV7-2, with 8 positions matching TRBD1. CDR1 and CDR2 from the germline V gene are SGHTA and FQGNSA. The V segment lost 5 bases and the J segment 2 bases; nucleotides outside the gene matches: 8. The CDR3 spans 15 residues. This CDR3 reads CASSDHRGSPYEQYF. CDR3 coding DNA: TGTGCCAGCAGCGACCACAGGGGGTCCCCCTACGAGCAGTACTTC. Full variable domain (rest looked up from reference TRBV7-2 and TRBJ2-7): GAGVSQSPSNKVTEKGKDVELRCDPISGHTALYWYRQSLGQGLEFLIYFQGNSAPDKSGLPSDRFSAERTGGSVSTLTIQRTQQEDSAVYLCASSDHRGSPYEQYFGPGTRLTVT.

This clone was counted a single time. CDR3 amino acids: CASSMVDEQFF. CDR3 in DNA: TGTGCCAGTAGTATGGTTGATGAGCAGTTCTTC. The V gene is TRBV19, the J gene TRBJ2-1; no definite D call. The CDR3 spans 11 residues. V lost 3 bases and J lost 8, with 5 bases in between. CDR1 and CDR2 (germline): LNHDA, SQIVND (reference sequence).

This chain links TRBV4-2 with TRBJ1-2, with D hard to call. Germline CDR1 LGHNA, CDR2 YNFKEQ. The CDR3 is 10 amino acids. Trimming cost V 3 bases and J 7 bases, with 3 bases left between them. CDR3 loop: CASSQGGYTF. As DNA, the CDR3 is TGTGCCAGCAGCCAGGGTGGCTACACCTTC.

V usage is TRBV11-2 and J usage is TRBJ2-1; possible D gene TRBD2, 6 bases. This CDR3 region has 12 residues. Trimming shortened V by 4 bases and J by 6 bases, and 7 bases separated the two germline ends. CDR1 and CDR2 (germline): SGHAT, FQNNGV. The CDR3 sequence is CASSSGGNEQFF. The CDR3 DNA is TGTGCCAGCAGCTCCGGGGGCAATGAGCAGTTCTTC.